This record covers a single T cell receptor (beta chain). This entry belongs to a study of blood T cell repertoires in COVID-19. On the study more broadly: The samples span acute and convalescent COVID-19 from the United States, Italy and Spain. Sources were T cells, B-cell-depleted T cells, or PBMCs; the material itself was cDNA or gDNA.

Seattle patient enrollment occurred during active infection, with longitudinal follow-up thereafter. The germline V gene has CDR1 SGHTA and CDR2 FQGTGA. V gave up 5 bases and J gave up 6 bases, with 11 bases separating them. CDR3 length: 12 amino acids. Original analysis: Nucleated cell number was recorded as an estimate derived from reference gene primer amplification. Profiled with immunoSEQ multiplex PCR; TCRdb holds only in-frame clones, not every one. V and J calls and clone size are those listed in that table; D and trimming were worked out from the DNA. The table records approximately 150,000 clones, roughly 93% of them present only once.

V usage is TRBV7-3 and J usage is TRBJ2-7; D gene ambiguous. This TCR was recovered from a woman in her sixties or seventies with COVID-19, enrolled during active disease. The sequenced sample was peripheral blood. In DNA form, the CDR3 reads TGTGCCAGCAGCCTAATGAGGCGCGAGCAGTACTTC. Its translation is CASSLMRREQYF.